This TCR beta chain emerged from a study of T cell responses to AZD1222 COVID-19 vaccine (TCRdb year 2021). Background for the entire study: TCR sequencing covered more than 230 trial participants: 200 to 220 given two doses of AZD1222 and approximately 25 given two doses of MenACWY control vaccine. Enrollment into the trials was organized by age into subgroups of 18-55, 56-69 and 70-plus years, and those subgroups contained about 160, 30 and 59 TCR-sequenced participants, respectively. Overall study outcomes, separate from this receptor: No day 14 peak-response samples were available, so repertoires were characterized only after the peak T cell response. The 56-69-year group was small, and its depth increase did not reach significance, likely because of low power. The vaccine-associated CD4 TCRs covered the entire spike protein, and the dominant responses fell in regions 160-218 and 743-854. Most participants were white British and females outnumbered males, and the authors suggested that clonal diversity may have been underestimated. Conclusions about previously exposed vaccinees are limited because only six or seven AZD1222 recipients were SARS-CoV-2 seropositive at baseline. Reportedly, close to half of the unique spike-specific TCRs recognized epitopes lying outside the regions that are mutated in the B.1.351 and B.1.1.7 variants. Spike-specific TCR breadth and depth rose significantly after two AZD1222 doses compared with day 0 and with MenACWY recipients.

CDR1 and CDR2, looked up from the germline V gene (reference sequence), are MNHEY and SMNVEV. From V the trimming removes 6 bases and from J it removes 0 bases, while the gene matches leave 2 bases of the junction unaccounted for. The CDR3 runs 14 amino acids, cysteine and phenylalanine included. The kept DNA is CDR3 alone, 42 bases in frame from the first base. According to the study, the label for this sample's time point signals: about 28 days (+/-7) after the second vaccine dose. Because spike-specific TCR depth and breadth did not differ between the two schedules, AZD1222 recipients who got a second dose at roughly 4 weeks were pooled with those who got a second dose at roughly 12 weeks. The vaccinee samples were drawn from two UK trials, COV001 and COV002, one of which was a single-blind randomized controlled phase 2/3 trial testing AZD1222 (ChAdOx1 nCoV-19) in healthy adults. For TCRbeta chain sequencing, PBMC samples were collected from trial participants at day 0 and at day 28 after the second dose.

Points on this clone: Its binding antigen is unknown. Base qualities are not at hand, and no much larger clone is one base apart.

The CDR3 regions of human TCRbeta chains were analyzed by immunosequencing. In the original analysis: Repertoire TCRs were matched against a reference library of SARS-CoV-2-specific TCRs generated with the MIRA antigen-specificity platform. Breadth was defined as the fraction of unique TCRs that were SARS-CoV-2-associated. Depth was defined as the fraction of total T cells that were SARS-CoV-2-associated. Each spike-specific TCR was assigned to its reactive spike region and to a CD4 or CD8 class using the MIRA data. Log10-transformed breadth and depth values were compared by one-way ANOVA with Sidak's multiple comparisons tests. TCRdb carries this immuneACCESS record with in-frame sequences only. Its versions omit some clonotypes, under half of them owing to an unresolved V gene in the studies checked, with the rest unexplained. The DNA was the basis for D and trimming; V, J and clone size are from that table. The sample table holds about 75,000 clones, of which around 90% were seen once. The top ten clones comprise more than 15% of the sample.

The receptor chain draws on TRBV27 and TRBJ2-7; 10 central nucleotides agree with TRBD1. The origin of this receptor is an adult who received the AZD1222 COVID-19 vaccine. Specimen: peripheral blood, collected 28 days after the second AZD1222 dose. The DNA sequence is as follows: TGTGCCAGCAGATGGACAGGGGGCTCCTACGAGCAGTACTTC. It codes for CASRWTGGSYEQYF.